One sample yielded the 15 T cell receptor beta chains listed below, sequenced in a study of T cells in Graves' hyperthyroidism and ophthalmopathy. Amplification yielded TCR beta CDR3 regions, with RNA transcripts as the source. The TCR CDR3 first-round RT-PCR relied on the HTBI primer set. From the multiplex PCR reads, TCRdb called clonotypes with MiXCR, one entry per CDR3 protein. Among fewer than 400,000 distinct CDR3 sequences listed, 20% to 25% were seen once. Sequences were obtained from blood. Every receptor here comes from a man aged 50-60 years with Graves' hyperthyroidism.

This chain uses TRBV2 with TRBJ1-5; TRBD1 might be the D (5 bases). Germline V CDR1 and CDR2: SNHLY, FYNNEI. V lost 4 bases and J 0 bases, leaving 13 bases between the germline ends. The CDR3 has 16 amino acids. CDR3 sequence: CASSVGRSYSNQPQHF. The CDR3 region has the DNA TGTGCCAGCAGTGTGGGACGGTCTTATAGCAATCAGCCCCAGCATTTT.

This rearrangement joins TRBV28 to TRBJ2-7; TRBD1 or TRBD2 may be the D gene (6 bases each). The CDR3 contains 17 residues. The V end was cut by 4 bases, the J end by 9 bases, with 28 bases between. Germline assignment: CDR1 MDHEN and CDR2 SYDVKM. CDR3 sequence (DNA): TGTGCCAGCAGTTCGGACAGCGCGGGACCGATTGGGCTGGGGCAGTACTTC. Translated: CASSSDSAGPIGLGQYF.

The chain combines TRBV6-2 or TRBV6-3 with TRBJ1-1; possibly TRBD1 for D (5 bases). The CDR3 contains 15 residues. CDR1 and CDR2 (germline): MNHEY, SVGEGT. V lost 5 bases and J lost 5, with 18 bases in between. This chain's CDR3 is CASSTLPGGGTEAFF. The CDR3 DNA reads TGTGCCAGCAGTACCCTTCCAGGTGGGGGTACTGAAGCTTTCTTT.

A few counts support this clonotype. The chain employs TRBV12-3 or TRBV12-4 and TRBJ2-1; 12 positions agree with TRBD2. CDR3 length: 16 residues. V lost 4 bases and J lost 6; bases outside the gene matches: 7. This CDR3 is CASSSLTSGRSNEQFF. CDR3 DNA sequence: TGTGCCAGCAGTTCCCTGACTAGCGGGAGAAGCAATGAGCAGTTCTTC.

This clonotype has just one count. V and J are TRBV30 and TRBJ2-2; D may be TRBD2 (5 bases). This CDR3 is 13 amino acids long. Germline V gene sequence: CDR1 GTSNPN, CDR2 SVGIG (reference sequence). Between the trimmed V and J ends, which lost 4 bases and 6 bases, there was a span of 12 bases. CDR3 in DNA: TGTGCCTGGACGGCTAGCATCGCCGGGGAGCTGTTTTTT. This encodes CAWTASIAGELFF.

This chain links TRBV12-5 with TRBJ2-7, with 7 bases fitting TRBD1. CDR1 LGHNT and CDR2 FRNRAP come from the germline V gene. The CDR3 runs to 14 residues. The junction had 9 bases not matched to a gene; V was cut back by 7 bases and J by 3 bases. Here the CDR3 DNA reads TGTGCTAGTGTCCAGACAGGGCCACTCTACGAGCAGTACTTC. Amino acid sequence: CASVQTGPLYEQYF.

The chain couples TRBV19 to TRBJ2-6; TRBD1 aligns across 8 bases. This CDR3 has 16 amino acids. Germline trimming cut 4 bases from V and 4 bases from J; bases unmatched to any gene: 6. Germline lookup yields CDR1 LNHDA and CDR2 SQIVND (reference sequence). The DNA for the CDR3 is TGTGCCAGTAGTACAGGGGGCCGATCCGGGGCCAACGTCCTGACTTTC. It translates to CASSTGGRSGANVLTF.

This clonotype showed up just a few times. This chain connects TRBV5-1 to TRBJ1-6, with D possibly TRBD1 on 5 matching bases. The V end was cut by 1 base, the J end by 5 bases, with 16 bases between. Looked up from germline, CDR1 is SGHRS and CDR2 is YFSETQ. This CDR3 region has 17 residues. The CDR3 sequence is CASSLRRGTVDNSPLHF. For the CDR3, the DNA is TGCGCCAGCAGCTTGCGGAGAGGGACCGTGGATAATTCACCCCTCCACTTT.

This clonotype was picked up a small number of times. The gene calls are TRBV12-3 or TRBV12-4 and TRBJ2-1, with TRBD2 matching 7 bases. The CDR3 runs 16 residues. The ends lost 6 bases at V and 8 bases at J; junction bases unmatched: 16. CDR3 nucleotides: TGTGCCAGCAGCTACCGACGGGACTACCTCGTGGATGAGCAGTTCTTC. It yields the protein CASSYRRDYLVDEQFF.

The chain links TRBV2 to TRBJ2-7; D tentatively fits TRBD1 or TRBD2 (7 bases each). Germline loops: CDR1 SNHLY, CDR2 FYNNEI. The CDR3 is 17 amino acids. Trimming stripped 6 bases from V and 4 bases from J, with 25 bases between. CDR3 coding DNA: TGTGCCAGCAGCCCCTTTACCCAGGGGGGGGCGGAATACGAGCAGTACTTC. It yields the protein CASSPFTQGGAEYEQYF.

CDR3 nucleotide sequence: TGCGCCAGCAGCTTTGGGATAGGGGACTACGAGCAGTACTTC. It codes for CASSFGIGDYEQYF. This chain uses TRBV5-1 with TRBJ2-7; maybe TRBD1 (5 bases). Germline V gene data show CDR1 as SGHRS and CDR2 as YFSETQ. This CDR3 has 14 residues. Trimming stripped 2 bases from V and 3 bases from J, with 12 bases between. Drawing the rest from reference TRBV5-1 and TRBJ2-7, the complete variable domain is KAGVTQTPRYLIKTRGQQVTLSCSPISGHRSVSWYQQTPGQGLQFLFEYFSETQRNKGNFPGRFSGRQFSNSRSEMNVSTLELGDSALYLCASSFGIGDYEQYFGPGTRLTVT.

The genes are TRBV2 and TRBJ1-1; the D gene is possibly TRBD1 (6 bases). This CDR3 is 14 amino acids long. V was clipped by 6 bases and J by 1 base, with 12 bases between them. The germline gives CDR1 SNHLY, CDR2 FYNNEI. The CDR3 loop is CASRRTEPNTEAFF. CDR3 bases: TGTGCCAGCAGGAGGACAGAGCCGAACACTGAAGCTTTCTTT.

This clonotype appeared a few times. The chain recombines TRBV3-1 with TRBJ1-5; D is perhaps TRBD1 (5 bases). The germline CDR1 and CDR2 sequences are LGHDT and YNNKEL (reference sequence). Trimming removed 5 bases from V and 7 bases from J, with 18 bases in between. This CDR3 comprises 15 residues. The DNA for the CDR3 is TGTGCCAGCAGCTTATTCGGGGGGGACCAACAGCCCCAGCATTTT. Its protein is CASSLFGGDQQPQHF. Looking up the rest from reference TRBV3-1 and TRBJ1-5 gives the full variable domain: DTAVSQTPKYLVTQMGNDKSIKCEQNLGHDTMYWYKQDSKKFLKIMFSYNNKELIINETVPNRFSPKSPDKAHLNLHINSLELGDSAVYFCASSLFGGDQQPQHFGDGTRLSIL.

The V and J genes are TRBV29-1 and TRBJ1-1, with 7 bases fitting TRBD1. Trimming removed 6 bases from V and 1 base from J; junction bases left unmatched: 11. The CDR3 spans 15 residues. The V gene's germline CDR1 is SQVTM and CDR2 ANQGSEA. CDR3 sequence reads: CSVAERGRRNTEAFF. The DNA of the CDR3 is TGCAGCGTCGCGGAGAGGGGGCGACGGAACACTGAAGCTTTCTTT.

In this sample, this clonotype turned up a few times. This rearrangement joins TRBV12-3 or TRBV12-4 to TRBJ2-1; TRBD2 matches 8 bases. The CDR3 loop spans 16 amino acids. The junction had 13 bases not matched to a gene; V was cut back by 10 bases and J by 2 bases. Here the CDR3 DNA reads TGTGCCACCCACGAGTATGCGGGAGGCGCCTACAATGAGCAGTTCTTC. It codes for CATHEYAGGAYNEQFF.